This is a list of T cell receptor beta chains from one sample in a study of shared clonotypes between healthy human individuals. Sequenced by immunoSEQ multiplex PCR; TCRdb stores in-frame clones only, minus some. The sample consists of 2 million to 2.5 million clones, around 95% of them appearing once. The sequenced material came from naive CD4+ T cells sorted from blood. These receptors all come from a man aged 18-30 years in good health. Each CDR3 is given with its conserved first and last residue. A D gene is named only where the DNA matches it firmly. Size is stated for part of the rows, as once, few or many counts, or as a class when the clone is expanded.

D gene: .; V gene: TRBV25-1; clone size: .; J gene: TRBJ1-1; CDR3 protein: CASSDHHRKNTEAFF; CDR3 DNA: TGTGCCAGCAGTGATCACCACAGGAAGAACACTGAAGCTTTCTTT
D gene: .; V gene: TRBV7-2; clone size: .; J gene: TRBJ2-5; CDR3 protein: CASSPSRPQETQYF; CDR3 DNA: TGTGCCAGCAGCCCGAGTCGTCCCCAAGAGACCCAGTACTTC
D gene: .; V gene: TRBV2; clone size: .; J gene: TRBJ1-5; CDR3 protein: CASRGTMGAQHF; CDR3 DNA: TGTGCCAGCAGGGGGACTATGGGAGCCCAGCATTTT
D gene: .; V gene: TRBV9; clone size: .; J gene: TRBJ1-1; CDR3 protein: CASSVATVNTEAFF; CDR3 DNA: TGTGCCAGCAGCGTAGCGACAGTGAACACTGAAGCTTTCTTT
D gene: .; V gene: TRBV30; clone size: .; J gene: TRBJ1-6; CDR3 protein: CAWNGRENSPLHF; CDR3 DNA: TGTGCCTGGAACGGCAGAGAGAATTCACCCCTCCACTTT
D gene: .; V gene: TRBV7-9; clone size: .; J gene: TRBJ2-1; CDR3 protein: CASSLMLTFRMHEQFF; CDR3 DNA: TGTGCCAGCAGCTTAATGCTCACTTTCCGTATGCATGAGCAGTTCTTC
D gene: .; V gene: TRBV2; clone size: .; J gene: TRBJ2-1; CDR3 protein: CASSLNNEQFF; CDR3 DNA: TGTGCCAGCAGCTTGAACAATGAGCAGTTCTTC
D gene: .; V gene: TRBV6-5; clone size: .; J gene: TRBJ2-6; CDR3 protein: CASSSRPGLGANVLTF; CDR3 DNA: TGTGCCAGCAGTTCAAGACCAGGATTAGGGGCCAACGTCCTGACTTTC
D gene: TRBD2; V gene: TRBV9; clone size: .; J gene: TRBJ2-1; CDR3 protein: CASSVVLAGVDEQFF; CDR3 DNA: TGTGCCAGCAGCGTAGTACTAGCGGGAGTGGATGAGCAGTTCTTC
D gene: .; V gene: TRBV18; clone size: .; J gene: TRBJ1-1; CDR3 protein: CASSVSSNTEAFF; CDR3 DNA: TGTGCCAGCTCAGTTTCCTCGAACACTGAAGCTTTCTTT
D gene: TRBD1; V gene: TRBV5-6; clone size: once; J gene: TRBJ1-2; CDR3 protein: CASSLGQGAGYTF; CDR3 DNA: TGTGCCAGCAGCCTCGGACAGGGGGCCGGCTACACCTTC
D gene: TRBD2; V gene: TRBV11-2; clone size: .; J gene: TRBJ2-5; CDR3 protein: CASSSTSGGQETQYF; CDR3 DNA: TGTGCCAGCAGCTCGACTAGCGGGGGCCAAGAGACCCAGTACTTC
D gene: .; V gene: TRBV7-9; clone size: .; J gene: TRBJ1-2; CDR3 protein: CASSPWDVRNGYTF; CDR3 DNA: TGTGCCAGCAGCCCTTGGGACGTTCGGAATGGCTACACCTTC
D gene: TRBD1; V gene: TRBV2; clone size: .; J gene: TRBJ2-3; CDR3 protein: CASRIDRGQDTQYF; CDR3 DNA: TGTGCCAGCAGAATCGACAGGGGGCAAGATACGCAGTATTTT
D gene: .; V gene: TRBV9; clone size: .; J gene: TRBJ1-5; CDR3 protein: CASSVDGAHDNQPQHF; CDR3 DNA: TGTGCCAGCAGCGTAGATGGGGCCCACGATAATCAGCCCCAGCATTTT
D gene: TRBD2; V gene: TRBV7-2; clone size: .; J gene: TRBJ2-7; CDR3 protein: CASSLGVLAGKRDEQYF; CDR3 DNA: TGTGCCAGCAGCTTAGGGGTTCTAGCGGGAAAAAGGGACGAGCAGTACTTC
D gene: .; V gene: TRBV6-5; clone size: once; J gene: TRBJ2-7; CDR3 protein: CASSPWAVGAYEQYF; CDR3 DNA: TGTGCCAGCAGCCCCTGGGCGGTGGGGGCATACGAGCAGTACTTC
D gene: .; V gene: TRBV5-5; clone size: .; J gene: TRBJ1-5; CDR3 protein: CASSLSPMFSNQPQHF; CDR3 DNA: TGTGCCAGCAGCTTGAGCCCCATGTTTAGCAATCAGCCCCAGCATTTT
D gene: TRBD1; V gene: TRBV4-1; clone size: few; J gene: TRBJ1-6; CDR3 protein: CASSRDRANSPLHF; CDR3 DNA: TGCGCCAGCAGCAGGGACAGGGCTAATTCACCCCTCCACTTT
D gene: .; V gene: TRBV11-2; clone size: .; J gene: TRBJ2-7; CDR3 protein: CASRHLAPYEQYF; CDR3 DNA: TGTGCCAGCAGACACCTTGCCCCTTACGAGCAGTACTTC
D gene: .; V gene: TRBV6-1; clone size: .; J gene: TRBJ1-5; CDR3 protein: CASTAQPNSNQPQHF; CDR3 DNA: TGTGCCAGCACGGCACAGCCAAATAGCAATCAGCCCCAGCATTTT
D gene: .; V gene: TRBV10-2; clone size: once; J gene: TRBJ1-6; CDR3 protein: CASRDTDNSPLHF; CDR3 DNA: TGCGCCAGCCGGGACACCGATAATTCACCCCTCCACTTT
D gene: TRBD1; V gene: TRBV6-5; clone size: .; J gene: TRBJ2-2; CDR3 protein: CASGRQGNTGELFF; CDR3 DNA: TGTGCCAGCGGGCGACAGGGGAACACCGGGGAGCTGTTTTTT
D gene: .; V gene: TRBV28; clone size: .; J gene: TRBJ2-3; CDR3 protein: CASSEMRGSGDTQYF; CDR3 DNA: TGTGCCAGCAGCGAGATGAGGGGGAGTGGAGATACGCAGTATTTT
D gene: .; V gene: TRBV6-6; clone size: .; J gene: TRBJ2-7; CDR3 protein: CASSKTASYEQYF; CDR3 DNA: TGTGCCAGCAGCAAGACAGCCTCCTACGAGCAGTACTTC
D gene: TRBD2; V gene: TRBV10-3; clone size: .; J gene: TRBJ2-3; CDR3 protein: CATKRLADSTDTQYF; CDR3 DNA: TGTGCCACCAAGAGACTAGCGGATAGCACAGATACGCAGTATTTT
D gene: .; V gene: TRBV7-9; clone size: .; J gene: TRBJ1-1; CDR3 protein: CASSPYHPTGEAFF; CDR3 DNA: TGTGCCAGCAGCCCATACCACCCTACCGGTGAAGCTTTCTTT
D gene: .; V gene: TRBV7-2; clone size: .; J gene: TRBJ1-4; CDR3 protein: CASSLAVIATNEKLFF; CDR3 DNA: TGTGCCAGCAGCTTAGCGGTAATAGCAACTAATGAAAAACTGTTTTTT
D gene: TRBD1; V gene: TRBV2; clone size: .; J gene: TRBJ2-5; CDR3 protein: CASSDRGKETQYF; CDR3 DNA: TGTGCCAGCAGCGACAGGGGAAAAGAGACCCAGTACTTC
D gene: TRBD1; V gene: TRBV30; clone size: .; J gene: TRBJ2-7; CDR3 protein: CAWSPRQGGGTRTSYEQYF; CDR3 DNA: TGTGCCTGGAGTCCCCGACAGGGGGGAGGTACCAGGACTAGTTACGAGCAGTACTTC
D gene: .; V gene: TRBV7-9; clone size: .; J gene: TRBJ2-7; CDR3 protein: CASSVSGLTYEQYF; CDR3 DNA: TGTGCCAGCAGCGTATCAGGACTTACCTACGAGCAGTACTTC
D gene: .; V gene: TRBV28; clone size: .; J gene: TRBJ2-7; CDR3 protein: CASSPAGTLLDEQYF; CDR3 DNA: TGTGCCAGCAGTCCCGCCGGGACCTTACTAGACGAGCAGTACTTC
D gene: TRBD1; V gene: TRBV5-8; clone size: .; J gene: TRBJ1-1; CDR3 protein: CASSTEQGTLKTEAFF; CDR3 DNA: TGTGCCAGCAGCACCGAACAGGGGACCTTGAAGACTGAAGCTTTCTTT
D gene: .; V gene: TRBV30; clone size: .; J gene: TRBJ1-2; CDR3 protein: CAWIRGLGGYTF; CDR3 DNA: TGTGCCTGGATTAGGGGACTTGGTGGCTACACCTTC
D gene: .; V gene: TRBV30; clone size: .; J gene: TRBJ1-4; CDR3 protein: CAWSGVFNEKLFF; CDR3 DNA: TGTGCCTGGAGTGGGGTGTTTAATGAAAAACTGTTTTTT
D gene: TRBD1; V gene: TRBV30; clone size: .; J gene: TRBJ2-2; CDR3 protein: CAWSGQGSRGELFF; CDR3 DNA: TGTGCCTGGAGTGGACAGGGAAGTCGGGGGGAGCTGTTTTTT
D gene: .; V gene: TRBV7-2; clone size: .; J gene: TRBJ2-3; CDR3 protein: CASAWGRTSTDTQYF; CDR3 DNA: TGTGCCAGCGCGTGGGGACGAACTAGCACAGATACGCAGTATTTT
D gene: TRBD2; V gene: TRBV18; clone size: .; J gene: TRBJ2-7; CDR3 protein: CASSPREGNYEQYF; CDR3 DNA: TGTGCCAGCTCACCACGGGAGGGTAATTACGAGCAGTACTTC
D gene: .; V gene: TRBV14; clone size: .; J gene: TRBJ1-2; CDR3 protein: CASSRDRNYGYTF; CDR3 DNA: TGTGCCAGCAGCCGGGACCGGAACTATGGCTACACCTTC
D gene: .; V gene: TRBV5-1; clone size: .; J gene: TRBJ2-5; CDR3 protein: CASSWDLQETQYF; CDR3 DNA: TGCGCCAGCAGCTGGGACCTCCAGGAGACCCAGTACTTC
D gene: TRBD1; V gene: TRBV25-1; clone size: .; J gene: TRBJ1-1; CDR3 protein: CASRGDRVVNTEAFF; CDR3 DNA: TGTGCCAGCAGAGGGGACAGGGTGGTGAACACTGAAGCTTTCTTT
D gene: TRBD2; V gene: TRBV5-1; clone size: .; J gene: TRBJ2-1; CDR3 protein: CASSLGTSRSYNEQFF; CDR3 DNA: TGCGCCAGCAGCCTCGGGACTAGCAGGTCCTACAATGAGCAGTTCTTC
D gene: .; V gene: TRBV29-1; clone size: once; J gene: TRBJ2-3; CDR3 protein: CSADPSGSDTQYF; CDR3 DNA: TGCAGCGCAGATCCGTCGGGCTCAGATACGCAGTATTTT
D gene: TRBD1; V gene: TRBV29-1; clone size: .; J gene: TRBJ2-7; CDR3 protein: CSLRDRVNEQYF; CDR3 DNA: TGCAGCCTACGGGACAGGGTCAACGAGCAGTACTTC
D gene: .; V gene: TRBV6-6; clone size: .; J gene: TRBJ1-3; CDR3 protein: CASASGTPYYTIYF; CDR3 DNA: TGTGCCAGCGCCTCCGGGACTCCATACTACACCATATATTTT
D gene: .; V gene: TRBV10-3; clone size: .; J gene: TRBJ1-3; CDR3 protein: CATTGVSGNTIYF; CDR3 DNA: TGTGCCACCACGGGGGTTTCTGGAAACACCATATATTTT
D gene: TRBD2; V gene: TRBV5-1; clone size: .; J gene: TRBJ2-2; CDR3 protein: CASSLASGRATGELFF; CDR3 DNA: TGCGCCAGCAGCTTGGCCAGCGGGAGGGCTACCGGGGAGCTGTTTTTT
D gene: .; V gene: TRBV7-2; clone size: .; J gene: TRBJ1-3; CDR3 protein: CASSPRGGNTIYF; CDR3 DNA: TGTGCCAGCAGCCCACGGGGTGGAAACACCATATATTTT
D gene: .; V gene: TRBV5-4; clone size: .; J gene: TRBJ2-3; CDR3 protein: CASRTGPDWDTDTQYF; CDR3 DNA: TGTGCCAGCAGAACAGGACCGGACTGGGACACAGATACGCAGTATTTT
D gene: .; V gene: TRBV6-5; clone size: .; J gene: TRBJ2-2; CDR3 protein: CASSLQGVTGELFF; CDR3 DNA: TGTGCCAGCAGTCTACAGGGAGTCACCGGGGAGCTGTTTTTT
D gene: .; V gene: TRBV6-6; clone size: .; J gene: TRBJ2-2; CDR3 protein: CATGFGELFF; CDR3 DNA: TGTGCCACAGGGTTCGGGGAGCTGTTTTTT
D gene: TRBD1; V gene: TRBV5-4; clone size: .; J gene: TRBJ1-4; CDR3 protein: CASSLQGGRVNEKLFF; CDR3 DNA: TGTGCCAGCAGCTTGCAAGGGGGCAGAGTTAATGAAAAACTGTTTTTT
D gene: .; V gene: TRBV27; clone size: .; J gene: TRBJ1-2; CDR3 protein: CASSFAGSRYGYTF; CDR3 DNA: TGTGCCAGCAGTTTTGCGGGCAGCCGCTATGGCTACACCTTC
D gene: TRBD1; V gene: TRBV5-1; clone size: .; J gene: TRBJ2-2; CDR3 protein: CASSREGQGAIGNTGELFF; CDR3 DNA: TGCGCCAGTAGCCGAGAGGGACAGGGGGCAATTGGGAACACCGGGGAGCTGTTTTTT
D gene: .; V gene: TRBV7-9; clone size: .; J gene: TRBJ2-7; CDR3 protein: CASSLGRSTYEQYF; CDR3 DNA: TGTGCCAGCAGCTTGGGGCGGAGTACCTACGAGCAGTACTTC